Listed here is a single TCR beta chain. This entry is derived from a study of blood T cell repertoires in COVID-19. Overall study: From the United States, Italy and Spain came samples of acute and convalescent COVID-19.

Trimming stripped 3 bases from V and 5 bases from J, with 13 bases between. CDR1 and CDR2 (germline): SGHAT, FQNNGV. This CDR3 spans 15 amino acids. Original handling: From reference gene primer amplification, estimates of nucleated cell counts were derived. Data came from immunoSEQ multiplex PCR; TCRdb stores just in-frame clones and leaves some out. V and J calls plus clone size are reproduced from that table; the DNA served to infer D and trimming. Of under 250,000 clones in the sample, roughly 87% were seen once. The receptor was derived from a man between 18 and 29 years old with active or convalescent COVID-19. The chain combines TRBV11-2 with TRBJ2-2, with a possible D match to TRBD2 (5 bases). The sample taken for sequencing was peripheral blood. Written as DNA, the CDR3 is TGTGCCAGCAGCTTTGGCGGGCAAAGAACCGGGGAGCTGTTTTTT. Protein sequence: CASSFGGQRTGELFF.